A selection of T cell receptor beta chains follows, all from one sample in a study of blood T cell repertoires in COVID-19. TCRdb's copy holds only in-frame clones and misses some; the assay was immunoSEQ multiplex PCR. The table lists some 150,000 clones, less than 90% of them singletons. Sequenced: peripheral blood. The source is a human donor in a cohort sampled during active COVID-19. Each CDR3 is given with its conserved first and last residue. The D gene is left open where the match is weak. For some rows the clone size is stated as once, few or many, or as a class when expanded; others skip it.

CASSFRQGKRETQYF	TGCGCCAGCAGTTTTCGACAGGGAAAGCGAGAGACCCAGTACTTC	TRBV5-1	TRBJ2-5	.	TRBD1
CAVGGPANTEAFF	TGTGCTGTCGGGGGTCCAGCGAACACTGAAGCTTTCTTT	TRBV10-3	TRBJ1-1	.	.
CASSSGGAFNEQFF	TGTGCCAGCAGTTCAGGGGGCGCTTTCAATGAGCAGTTCTTC	TRBV27	TRBJ2-1	once	TRBD1
CASSLAPGQLNTIYF	TGTGCCAGCAGCTTAGCCCCCGGACAGTTAAACACCATATATTTT	TRBV7-2	TRBJ1-3	.	.
CASSQDRGLRNTEAFF	TGTGCCAGCAGCCAAGATCGAGGTCTCCGGAACACTGAAGCTTTCTTT	TRBV14	TRBJ1-1	few	.
CAISEVRGTYEQYF	TGTGCCATCAGTGAGGTTCGGGGGACCTACGAGCAGTACTTC	TRBV10-3	TRBJ2-7	.	.
CASSKEASGGITDTQYF	TGTGCCAGCAGCAAAGAAGCCAGCGGGGGTATCACAGATACGCAGTATTTT	TRBV21-1	TRBJ2-3	.	.
CASKSSNEKLFF	TGTGCCAGCAAGAGCTCTAATGAAAAACTGTTTTTT	TRBV2	TRBJ1-4	.	.
CASSQEAGTEAFF	TGCGCCAGCAGCCAAGAGGCTGGGACAGAAGCTTTCTTT	TRBV4-3	TRBJ1-1	.	.
CASSQVDRQNTEAFF	TGTGCCAGCAGCCAGGTAGACAGGCAGAACACTGAAGCTTTCTTT	TRBV5-6	TRBJ1-1	.	.
CASNKPGTDTQYF	TGTGCCAGCAACAAACCAGGCACAGATACGCAGTATTTT	TRBV6-5	TRBJ2-3	.	.
CASSGDRRGTMNTEAFF	TGTGCCAGCTCCGGGGACAGGAGAGGAACCATGAACACTGAAGCTTTCTTT	TRBV18	TRBJ1-1	.	TRBD1
CASSQRGGGRGEQFF	TGTGCCAGCAGTCAGCGCGGCGGGGGCAGGGGTGAGCAGTTCTTC	TRBV14	TRBJ2-1	.	.
CASRPAGGQDTQYF	TGTGCCAGCAGGCCAGCGGGGGGGCAAGATACGCAGTATTTT	TRBV7-2	TRBJ2-3	.	TRBD2
CASSLRPAGGPSTDTQYF	TGTGCCAGCAGCCTCCGGCCAGCGGGGGGACCAAGCACAGATACGCAGTATTTT	TRBV7-8	TRBJ2-3	few	TRBD2